This TCR beta chain comes out of a study of CD8+ T cells in alopecia areata. Study outcomes and limitations: In scalp samples, resident alphabeta T cells of normal skin are also sequenced.

Trimming shortened V by 6 bases and J by 4 bases, and 21 bases separated the two germline ends. This CDR3 has 15 residues. Germline-derived CDR1 and CDR2 are SQVTM and ANQGSEA. A remark on this clone: Its antigen is as yet unknown.

RNA, once extracted, was reverse transcribed into cDNA for use as the sequencing template. Profiling relied on immunoSEQ multiplex PCR, and the TCRdb table lists in-frame clones only, not all of them. The sample has about 64,000 clones, about 40% seen once. The TCR was taken from a human donor with alopecia areata. The material sequenced was NKG2D-low CD8+ T cells sorted from blood. This sequence joins TRBV29-1 and TRBJ1-2; TRBD1 might be the D (6 bases). The CDR3 region is CSVANDRGQIYGYTF. CDR3 DNA sequence: TGCAGCGTCGCCAACGATAGAGGACAGATCTATGGCTACACCTTC. Together with reference TRBV29-1 and TRBJ1-2, the CDR3 gives the full variable domain: SAVISQKPSRDICQRGTSLTIQCQVDSQVTMMFWYRQQPGQSLTLIATANQGSEATYESGFVIDKFPISRPNLTFSTLTVSNMSPEDSSIYLCSVANDRGQIYGYTFGSGTRLTVV.